This T cell receptor beta chain was captured by sequencing in a study of human T cells and chemical hapten exposure. This clonotype has only a few counts. The CDR3 is 16 amino acids. Germline CDR1 and CDR2: KGHDR and SFDVKD. Trimming shortened V by 4 bases and J by 4 bases, and 17 bases separated the two germline ends. The time point: patch test 2, 6 weeks after DPC sensitization. Documented treatment: therapeutic diphenylcyclopropenone sensitization with weekly scalp DPC. TCRdb re-called the RACE reads with MiXCR, one entry per CDR3 protein. The sample has approximately 95,000 distinct CDR3 sequences, 10% to 12% seen once.

The gene calls are TRBV24-1 and TRBJ2-3; no clear D. The clonotype originates from a woman aged 40 to 50 with alopecia areata. Some clones in this sample may be carry-over from other donors' samples. The sequencing used whole blood, collected in connection with sensitization to the hapten diphenylcyclopropenone (DPC). The CDR3 loop reads CATSDEHSRWADTQYF. The DNA of the CDR3 is TGTGCCACCAGTGACGAACATTCAAGGTGGGCAGATACGCAGTATTTT.